The source of this TCR beta chain is a study of immune characteristics of hereditary and idiopathic chronic pancreatitis. Regarding the study in general: The study profiled local pancreatic immune cells and TCRbeta repertoires in hereditary and idiopathic chronic pancreatitis compared with control organ donor pancreases. TCRbeta sequencing covered roughly 5 control pancreases, 7 or 8 hereditary chronic pancreatitis pancreases and about six idiopathic chronic pancreatitis pancreases. The gDNA-based approach was selected because minimal in vitro experimental manipulation of pancreas-infiltrating T cells was involved. Paper-wide results and their limitations: Among about a dozen chronic pancreatitis patients, the number of productive TCR rearrangements showed a positive correlation with disease severity scores. Because patient tissue could only be obtained at the time of TPIAT, differences in disease duration may have influenced the immune findings. Differences in Vbeta-Jbeta gene family usage, including TRBV10, TRBV19, TRBV23 and TRBV5, were found between hereditary and idiopathic chronic pancreatitis. Chronic pancreatitis caused by alcohol use was excluded from the study. Compared with controls, TCRbeta repertoire diversity was significantly higher and clonality was lower in both chronic pancreatitis groups.

The library was made by the immunoSEQ multiplex PCR assay. The TCRbeta CDR3 region and adjacent sequences were amplified and sequenced from pancreatic genomic DNA. From the authors' description of their analysis: Repertoire diversity was measured as a mean normalized Shannon-Wiener index, alongside productive clonality and productive rearrangement counts. The nonparametric Mann-Whitney U test was used to compare repertoire metrics between the control and chronic pancreatitis groups. A shared clonotype was defined as a CDR3beta sequence with the same amino acid composition and length across subjects. TCRdb retrieved this table from immuneACCESS and kept in-frame rearrangements only. Not all clones are present; in checked studies, unresolved V genes account for under half, and no reason is known for the remainder. D and trimming were read from the DNA, whereas the V and J calls and clone size are those reported in that table. The sample table shows thousands of clones, and about three quarters are seen once. In total, the top ten clones hold 16% of the sample.

The CDR3 goes from the cysteine to the phenylalanine over 14 residues. The kept DNA is CDR3 alone, 42 bases in frame from the first base. The germline V gene gives CDR1 as MGHRA and CDR2 as YSYEKL. V lost 0 bases and J lost 5 bases, and the count of bases not matched to a germline gene is 4. Notes on this clone: This clone's antigen is unknown. Base qualities are not provided; no much larger clone lies one nucleotide away.

Patients undergoing total pancreatectomy with islet autotransplantation (TPIAT) were the source of the chronic pancreatitis pancreas tissue. No known history of diabetes was present in the included chronic pancreatitis patients. For TCRbeta sequencing, genomic DNA was extracted directly from bulk pancreas tissue, without T cell sorting. No particular cause of disease was identified in patients with idiopathic chronic pancreatitis. Pancreas tissues were collected consecutively from patients and organ donors at two US centers. This chain joins TRBV4-1 to TRBJ2-7; TRBD1 aligns with 7 central bases. The TCR comes from a human donor with chronic pancreatitis. The sequencing input was pancreas tissue with idiopathic chronic pancreatitis. Reading the label with the study, this specimen's cell subset or site is: chronic pancreatitis without an identified cause. The bases are TGCGCCAGCAGCCAAGATAGACAGGGCCACGAGCAGTACTTC. It encodes CASSQDRQGHEQYF.